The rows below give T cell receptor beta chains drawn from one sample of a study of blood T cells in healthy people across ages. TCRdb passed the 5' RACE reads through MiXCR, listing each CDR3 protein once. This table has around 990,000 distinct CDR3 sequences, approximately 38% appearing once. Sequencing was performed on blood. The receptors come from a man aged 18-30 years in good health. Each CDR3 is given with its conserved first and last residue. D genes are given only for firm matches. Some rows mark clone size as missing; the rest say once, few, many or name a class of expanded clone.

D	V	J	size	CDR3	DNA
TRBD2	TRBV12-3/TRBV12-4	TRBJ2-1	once	CASNSGTSGYNEQVF	TGTGCCAGCAACTCCGGGACTAGCGGGTACAATGAGCAGGTCTTC
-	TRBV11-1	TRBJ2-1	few	CASSLEHNEQFF	TGTGCCAGCAGCTTAGAGCACAATGAGCAGTTCTTC
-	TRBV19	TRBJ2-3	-	CASRDGPSTDTQYF	TGTGCCAGTAGGGATGGTCCTAGCACAGATACGCAGTATTTT
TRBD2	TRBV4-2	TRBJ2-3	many	CASSLELAADTQYF	TGTGCCAGCAGCCTAGAGCTAGCGGCGGATACGCAGTATTTT
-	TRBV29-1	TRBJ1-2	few	CSVAKGYGYTF	TGCAGCGTTGCAAAAGGGTATGGCTACACCTTC
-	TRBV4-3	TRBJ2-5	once	CASSPERDLWGNEQYF	TGCGCCAGCAGCCCCGAGCGCGACCTGTGGGGCAATGAGCAGTACTTC
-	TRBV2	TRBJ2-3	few	CASTPGRGTDTQYF	TGTGCCAGCACACCCGGACGGGGCACAGATACGCAGTATTTT
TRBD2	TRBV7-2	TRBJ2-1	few	CASSPQSGGDHSNEQFF	TGTGCCAGCAGCCCTCAGAGCGGGGGGGACCACTCCAATGAGCAGTTCTTC
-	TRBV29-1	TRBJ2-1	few	CSPDGEAIYNEQFF	TGCAGCCCCGACGGGGAGGCTATCTACAATGAGCAGTTCTTC
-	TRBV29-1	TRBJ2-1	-	CSVDWVGHF	TGCAGTGTTGATTGGGTTGGACACTTC
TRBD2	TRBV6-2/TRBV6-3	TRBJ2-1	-	CATSGEYNEQFF	TGTGCCACGAGCGGGGAGTACAATGAGCAGTTCTTC
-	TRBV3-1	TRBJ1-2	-	CASSQARGYALDYGCTF	TGTGCCAGCAGTCAGGCCCGGGGGTATGCTCTGGACTATGGCTGCACCTTC
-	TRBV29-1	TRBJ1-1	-	CSGIFTGCPAFF	TGCAGCGGCATATTTACAGGGTGCCCAGCTTTCTTT
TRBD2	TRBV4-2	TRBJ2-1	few	CASSHAGTSGSPEQFF	TGTGCCAGCAGCCATGCCGGGACTAGCGGATCCCCTGAGCAGTTCTTC
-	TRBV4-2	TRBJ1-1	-	CASSQVRREAFF	TGTGCCAGCAGCCAAGTGCGGAGAGAAGCTTTCTTT
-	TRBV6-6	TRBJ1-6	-	CAITQGPQSPLHF	TGTGCGATCACACAGGGCCCCCAATCACCCCTCCACTTT
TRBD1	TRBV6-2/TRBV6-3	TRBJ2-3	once	CASNPGTGGTDTQYF	TGTGCCAGCAATCCAGGGACAGGGGGAACAGATACGCAGTATTTT
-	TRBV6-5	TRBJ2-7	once	CASSYSEAPSYEQYF	TGTGCCAGCAGTTACTCGGAGGCGCCCTCCTACGAGCAGTACTTC
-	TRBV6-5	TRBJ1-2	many	CASRRDRATPGYTF	TGTGCCAGCAGACGAGACAGAGCCACGCCTGGCTACACCTTC